This TCR beta chain was found in a study of long-term antiretroviral therapy in people with HIV. General study results and limits: Specimens of blood were obtained during about 2004 to 2018, possibly under older ART regimens. Diversity rose after ART but stayed below transplant donor controls.

They ran version v3.0 of the immunoSEQ assay at survey level. What sequencing targeted per sample was 40,000-50,000 T-cell genomes. This table comes from immunoSEQ multiplex PCR, and its TCRdb copy is limited to in-frame clones, with some not included. This sample has around 40,000 clones; approximately 86% occur once, and the top ten carry about 4.2%. Regarding this clone: Its antigen is as yet unknown.

V lost 4 bases and J lost 2; bases outside the gene matches: 11. CDR3 length equals 18 residues. The germline gives CDR1 SGHRS, CDR2 YFSETQ. Sequencing used unsorted PBMCs, obtained just before starting antiretroviral therapy. The sequence was obtained from a young woman with HIV. This chain connects TRBV5-1 to TRBJ2-3; 12 bases match TRBD2. CDR3 nucleotide sequence: TGCGCCAGCAGCCAGGATGGACTAGCGGGGAGTTACACAGATACGCAGTATTTT. This codes for CASSQDGLAGSYTDTQYF.